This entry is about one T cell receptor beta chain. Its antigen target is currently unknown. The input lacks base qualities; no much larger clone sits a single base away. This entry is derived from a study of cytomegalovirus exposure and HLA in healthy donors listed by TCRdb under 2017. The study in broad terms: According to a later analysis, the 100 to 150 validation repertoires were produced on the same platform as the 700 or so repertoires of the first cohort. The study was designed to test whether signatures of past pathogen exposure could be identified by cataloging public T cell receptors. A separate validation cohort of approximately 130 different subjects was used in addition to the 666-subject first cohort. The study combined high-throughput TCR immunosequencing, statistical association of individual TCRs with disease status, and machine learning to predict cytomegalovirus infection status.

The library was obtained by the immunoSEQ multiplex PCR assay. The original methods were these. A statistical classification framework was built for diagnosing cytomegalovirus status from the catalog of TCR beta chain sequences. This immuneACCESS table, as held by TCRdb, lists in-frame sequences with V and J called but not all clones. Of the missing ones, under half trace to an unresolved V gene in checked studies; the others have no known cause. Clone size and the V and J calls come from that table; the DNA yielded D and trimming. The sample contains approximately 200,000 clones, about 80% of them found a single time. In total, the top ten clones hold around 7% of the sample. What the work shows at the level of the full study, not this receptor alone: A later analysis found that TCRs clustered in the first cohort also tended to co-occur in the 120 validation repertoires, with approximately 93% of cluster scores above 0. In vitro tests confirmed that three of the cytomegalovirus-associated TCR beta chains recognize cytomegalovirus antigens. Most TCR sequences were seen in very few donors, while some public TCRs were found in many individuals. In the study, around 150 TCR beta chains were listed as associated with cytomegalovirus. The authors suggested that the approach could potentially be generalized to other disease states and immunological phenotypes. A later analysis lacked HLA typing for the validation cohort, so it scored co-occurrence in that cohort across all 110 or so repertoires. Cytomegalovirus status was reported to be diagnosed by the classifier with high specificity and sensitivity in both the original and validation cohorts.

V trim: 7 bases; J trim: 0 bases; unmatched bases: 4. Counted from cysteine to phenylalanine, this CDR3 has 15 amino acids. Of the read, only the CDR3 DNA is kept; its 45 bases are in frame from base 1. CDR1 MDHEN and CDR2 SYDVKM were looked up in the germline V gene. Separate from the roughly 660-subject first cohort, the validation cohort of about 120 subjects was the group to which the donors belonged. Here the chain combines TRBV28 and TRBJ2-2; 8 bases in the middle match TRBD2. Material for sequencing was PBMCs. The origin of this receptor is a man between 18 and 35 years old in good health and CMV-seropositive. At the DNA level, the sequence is TGTGCCAGCACCAAACTAGCGGCGAACACCGGGGAGCTGTTTTTT. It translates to CASTKLAANTGELFF.